Listed below are T cell receptor beta chains from one sample, sequenced in a study of T-cell reconstitution after alpha-beta-depleted transplantation in children. TCRdb ran MiXCR on the PCR reads and lists one entry per CDR3 protein. The profile shows 480,000 or so distinct CDR3 sequences, 10% of them singletons. The sample was PBMCs, taken before TCRalphabeta/CD19-depleted stem cell transplant. These receptors were taken from a child aged 2-15 years with inherited bone marrow failure, due to receive a stem cell transplant. Each CDR3 is given with its conserved first and last residue. A D gene is named only where the DNA matches it firmly. Where a row states a size, it is once, few, many or the class of an expanded clone; other rows omit it.

size	D	V	J	DNA	CDR3
many	-	TRBV20-1	TRBJ2-3	TGCAGTGCCACCTGGAGACAGGAAAGCACAGATACGCAGTATTTT	CSATWRQESTDTQYF
few	TRBD2	TRBV12-3/TRBV12-4	TRBJ2-5	TGTGCCAGCAGGGTGAGCGGGAGAAGCCTCCAAGAGACCCAGTACTTC	CASRVSGRSLQETQYF
many	TRBD2	TRBV19	TRBJ2-7	TGTGCCAGTAGTACGGGGACTAGCGGGAGAAACGAGCAGTACTTC	CASSTGTSGRNEQYF
many	TRBD2	TRBV20-1	TRBJ2-7	TGCAGTGCTAGAACTAGGAGCGGGAAAGGGGTTTCCGAGCAGTACTTC	CSARTRSGKGVSEQYF
few	-	TRBV4-1	TRBJ2-7	TGCGCCAGCAGCCAAGAACGACTAGTGATCTACGAGCAGTACTTC	CASSQERLVIYEQYF
-	TRBD2	TRBV5-1	TRBJ2-1	TGCGCCAGCAGCTTGGTGAGCGGGAACTACAATGAGCAGTTCTTC	CASSLVSGNYNEQFF
few	-	TRBV5-1	TRBJ2-3	TGCGCCAGCACTCGGGCCACTAGCACAGATACGCAGTATTTT	CASTRATSTDTQYF
many	-	TRBV7-9	TRBJ2-7	TGTGCCAGCAGCTCGGGCCAGCCACCCTACGAGCAGTACTTC	CASSSGQPPYEQYF
many	-	TRBV4-3	TRBJ2-1	TGCGCCAGCAGCCCTGCGTACGGGGCCTACAATGAGCAGTTCTTC	CASSPAYGAYNEQFF
many	TRBD1	TRBV10-3	TRBJ1-2	TGTGCCATCGGAAAGGGACAGCCTAACTATGGCTACACCTTC	CAIGKGQPNYGYTF
many	-	TRBV7-8	TRBJ2-2	TGTGCCAGCAGCTCTTGGGGGACACGGAACACCGGGGAGCTGTTTTTT	CASSSWGTRNTGELFF
many	-	TRBV27	TRBJ1-2	TGTGCCAGCAGTTTAACCGGGAACTATGGCTACACCTTC	CASSLTGNYGYTF
many	-	TRBV4-3	TRBJ2-7	TGCGCCAGCAGCCAAGAACCCCCCCCCAGGCGAGGCGAGCAGTACTTC	CASSQEPPPRRGEQYF
many	-	TRBV7-2	TRBJ2-2	TGTGCCAGCAGCTTAGAAGGAGGAGTAAGGGTTCGGGAGCTGTTTTTT	CASSLEGGVRVRELFF
many	-	TRBV20-1	TRBJ2-1	TGCAGTGCTACCTACAATGAGCAGTTCTTC	CSATYNEQFF
-	-	TRBV7-2	TRBJ2-5	TGTGCCAGCAGCTTCACTAGGGACCAAGAGACCCAGTACTTC	CASSFTRDQETQYF
many	TRBD2	TRBV28	TRBJ2-3	TGTGCCAGCAGTCCATTAGCGGGAGGGGCAGATACGCAGTATTTT	CASSPLAGGADTQYF
many	-	TRBV6-5	TRBJ2-3	TGTGCCAGCATTAACAGGGATGGGGGCACAGATACGCAGTATTTT	CASINRDGGTDTQYF
many	-	TRBV20-1	TRBJ2-3	TGCAGTGGTTCGGGGGATTCCTCCACAGATACGCAGTATTTT	CSGSGDSSTDTQYF
many	-	TRBV7-9	TRBJ2-3	TGTGCCAGCAGCTTTACGGGCCGCACAGATACGCAGTATTTT	CASSFTGRTDTQYF
-	TRBD2	TRBV29-1	TRBJ2-1	TGCAGCTCATCCGGGACTAGCGGGTCTAGGGGGCGGGAGGATGAGCAGTTCTTC	CSSSGTSGSRGREDEQFF
many	-	TRBV9	TRBJ1-2	TGTGCCAGCAGCGTAGAACAGGGTTGGCTCGGAGGCTACACCTTC	CASSVEQGWLGGYTF
many	-	TRBV12-3/TRBV12-4	TRBJ1-4	TGTGCCAGCAGTCTTTCGACGGAAACTAATGAAAAACTGTTTTTT	CASSLSTETNEKLFF
many	-	TRBV2	TRBJ2-7	TGTGCCAGCACTGGAGCGGAGGGGGAGCAGTACTTC	CASTGAEGEQYF
many	TRBD1	TRBV15	TRBJ2-7	TGTGCCACCAGCAGTCACAGGGGGCCCTACGAGCAGTACTTC	CATSSHRGPYEQYF